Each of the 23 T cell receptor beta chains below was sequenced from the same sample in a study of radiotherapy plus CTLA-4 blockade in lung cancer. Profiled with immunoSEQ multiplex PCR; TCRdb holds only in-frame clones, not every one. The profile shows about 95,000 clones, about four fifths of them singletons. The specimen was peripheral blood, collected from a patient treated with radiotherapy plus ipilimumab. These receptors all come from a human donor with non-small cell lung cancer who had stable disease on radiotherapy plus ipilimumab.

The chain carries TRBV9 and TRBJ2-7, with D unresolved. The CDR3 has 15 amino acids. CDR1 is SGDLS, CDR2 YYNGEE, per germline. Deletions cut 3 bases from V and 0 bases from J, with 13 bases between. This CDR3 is CASSAQPEHSYEQYF. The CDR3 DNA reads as TGTGCCAGCAGCGCCCAACCGGAACACTCCTACGAGCAGTACTTC.

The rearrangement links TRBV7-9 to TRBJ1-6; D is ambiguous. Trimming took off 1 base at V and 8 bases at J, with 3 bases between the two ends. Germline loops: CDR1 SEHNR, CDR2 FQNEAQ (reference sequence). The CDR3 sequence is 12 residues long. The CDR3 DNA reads TGTGCCAGCAGCTTAGATGATTCACCCCTCCACTTT. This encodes CASSLDDSPLHF.

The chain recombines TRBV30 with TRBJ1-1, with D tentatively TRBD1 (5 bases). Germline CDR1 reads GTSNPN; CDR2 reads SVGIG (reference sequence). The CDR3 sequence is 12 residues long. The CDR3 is CTLSRGGTEAFF. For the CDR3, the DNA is TGTACACTCTCCCGGGGGGGCACTGAAGCTTTCTTT.

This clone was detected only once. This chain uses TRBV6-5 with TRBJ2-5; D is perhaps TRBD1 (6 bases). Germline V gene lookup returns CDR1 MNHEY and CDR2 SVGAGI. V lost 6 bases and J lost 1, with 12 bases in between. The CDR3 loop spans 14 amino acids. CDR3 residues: CASSTQGLQETQYF. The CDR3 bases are TGTGCCAGCAGCACTCAGGGGCTCCAAGAGACCCAGTACTTC.

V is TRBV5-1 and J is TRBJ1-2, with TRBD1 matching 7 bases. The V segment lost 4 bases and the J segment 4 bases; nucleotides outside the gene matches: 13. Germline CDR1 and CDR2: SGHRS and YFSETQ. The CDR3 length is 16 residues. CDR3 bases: TGCGCCAGCAGCCCAGACCCGGGACAGCAAATCTATGGCTACACCTTC. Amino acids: CASSPDPGQQIYGYTF.

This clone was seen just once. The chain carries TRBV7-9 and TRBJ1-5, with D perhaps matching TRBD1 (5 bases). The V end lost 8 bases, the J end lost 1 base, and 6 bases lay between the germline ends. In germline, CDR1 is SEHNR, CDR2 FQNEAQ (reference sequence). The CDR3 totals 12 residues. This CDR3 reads CASGGSNQPQHF. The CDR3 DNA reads TGTGCCAGCGGGGGAAGCAATCAGCCCCAGCATTTT.

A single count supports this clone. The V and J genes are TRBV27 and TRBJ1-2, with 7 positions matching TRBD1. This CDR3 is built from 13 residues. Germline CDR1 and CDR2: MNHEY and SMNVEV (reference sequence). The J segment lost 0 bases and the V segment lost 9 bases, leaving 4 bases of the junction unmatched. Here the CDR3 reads CASGDRPNYGYTF. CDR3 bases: TGTGCCAGTGGGGACAGACCTAACTATGGCTACACCTTC.

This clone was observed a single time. CDR3 nucleotide sequence: TGTGCCACTCAGCCCCAGCATTTT. Protein product: CATQPQHF. This chain uses TRBV28 with TRBJ1-5; D gene uncertain. CDR1 MDHEN and CDR2 SYDVKM come from the germline V gene. The ends were cut back, 10 bases at V and 6 bases at J, with 1 base in the middle. The CDR3 loop spans 8 amino acids.

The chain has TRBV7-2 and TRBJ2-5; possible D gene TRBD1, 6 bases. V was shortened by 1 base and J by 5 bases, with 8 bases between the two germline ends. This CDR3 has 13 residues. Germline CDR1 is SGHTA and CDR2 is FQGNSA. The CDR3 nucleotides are TGTGCCAGCAGCTTAGGGGGGCGGGAGACCCAGTACTTC. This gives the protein CASSLGGRETQYF.

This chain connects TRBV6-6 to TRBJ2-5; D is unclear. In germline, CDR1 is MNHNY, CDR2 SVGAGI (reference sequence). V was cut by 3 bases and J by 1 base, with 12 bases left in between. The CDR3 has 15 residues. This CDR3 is CASSYSVTAQETQYF. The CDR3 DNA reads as TGTGCCAGCAGTTATAGTGTTACAGCCCAAGAGACCCAGTACTTC.

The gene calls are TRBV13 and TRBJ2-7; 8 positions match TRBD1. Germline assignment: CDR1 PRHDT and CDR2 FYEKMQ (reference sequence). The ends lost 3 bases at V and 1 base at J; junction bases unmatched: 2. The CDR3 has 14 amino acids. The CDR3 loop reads CASSFRQGSYEQYF. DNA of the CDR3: TGTGCCAGCAGCTTTAGACAGGGGTCCTACGAGCAGTACTTC.

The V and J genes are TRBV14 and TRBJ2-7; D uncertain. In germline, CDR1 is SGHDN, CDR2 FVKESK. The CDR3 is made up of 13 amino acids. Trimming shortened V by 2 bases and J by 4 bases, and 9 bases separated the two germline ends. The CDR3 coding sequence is TGTGCCAGCAGCCAAAGGAAGGGTTACGAGCAGTACTTC. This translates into CASSQRKGYEQYF. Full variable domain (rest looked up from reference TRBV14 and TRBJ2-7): EAGVTQFPSHSVIEKGQTVTLRCDPISGHDNLYWYRRVMGKEIKFLLHFVKESKQDESGMPNNRFLAERTGGTYSTLKVQPAELEDSGVYFCASSQRKGYEQYFGPGTRLTVT.

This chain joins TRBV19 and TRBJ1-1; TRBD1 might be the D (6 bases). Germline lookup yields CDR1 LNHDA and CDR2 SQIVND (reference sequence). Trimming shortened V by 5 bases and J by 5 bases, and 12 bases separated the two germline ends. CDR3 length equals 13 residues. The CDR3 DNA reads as TGTGCCAGTAGTCACACAGGGTGGACTGAAGCTTTCTTT. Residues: CASSHTGWTEAFF. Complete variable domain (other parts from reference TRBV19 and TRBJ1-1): DGGITQSPKYLFRKEGQNVTLSCEQNLNHDAMYWYRQDPGQGLRLIYYSQIVNDFQKGDIAEGYSVSREKKESFPLTVTSAQKNPTAFYLCASSHTGWTEAFFGQGTRLTVV.

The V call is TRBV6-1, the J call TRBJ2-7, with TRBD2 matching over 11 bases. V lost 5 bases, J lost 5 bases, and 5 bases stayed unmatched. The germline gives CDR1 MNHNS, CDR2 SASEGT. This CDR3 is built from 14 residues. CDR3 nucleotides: TGTGCCAGCAGTCATACTAGCGGGGGTAACGAGCAGTACTTC. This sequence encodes CASSHTSGGNEQYF.

CDR3 amino acids: CASSGQGDYTDTQYF. The DNA of the CDR3 is TGCGCCAGCAGCGGGCAGGGGGATTACACAGATACGCAGTATTTT. V is TRBV5-1 and J is TRBJ2-3, with 7 bases fitting TRBD1. The germline V gene has CDR1 SGHRS and CDR2 YFSETQ. V was pared by 4 bases and J by 2 bases, with 7 bases of the junction left unmatched. This CDR3 is built from 15 residues.

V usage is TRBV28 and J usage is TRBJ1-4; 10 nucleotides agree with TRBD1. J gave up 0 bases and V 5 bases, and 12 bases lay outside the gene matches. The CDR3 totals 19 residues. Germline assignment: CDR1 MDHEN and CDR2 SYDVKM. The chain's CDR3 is CASSPMGDRGPATNEKLFF. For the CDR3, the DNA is TGTGCCAGCAGTCCCATGGGGGACAGGGGCCCTGCAACTAATGAAAAACTGTTTTTT.

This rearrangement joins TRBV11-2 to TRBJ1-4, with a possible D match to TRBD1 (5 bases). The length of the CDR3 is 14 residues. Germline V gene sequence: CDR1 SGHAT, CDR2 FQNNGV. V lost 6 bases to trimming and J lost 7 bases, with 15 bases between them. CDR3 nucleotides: TGTGCCAGCAGGAAATTGGGGAGGGGTGAAAAACTGTTTTTT. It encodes CASRKLGRGEKLFF.

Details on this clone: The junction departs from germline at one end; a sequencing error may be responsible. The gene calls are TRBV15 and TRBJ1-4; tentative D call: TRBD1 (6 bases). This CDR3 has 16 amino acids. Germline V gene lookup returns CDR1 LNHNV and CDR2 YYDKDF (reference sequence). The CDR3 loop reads CATSGEQGLLREKLFF. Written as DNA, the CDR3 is TGTGCCACCAGCGGAGAACAGGGACTGTTGCGAGAAAAACTGTTTTTT.

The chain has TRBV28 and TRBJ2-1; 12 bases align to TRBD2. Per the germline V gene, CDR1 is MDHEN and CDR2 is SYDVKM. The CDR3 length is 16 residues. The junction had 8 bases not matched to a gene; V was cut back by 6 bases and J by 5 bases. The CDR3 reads CASSPTSGSPHNEQFF. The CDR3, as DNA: TGTGCCAGCAGCCCGACTAGCGGGAGTCCCCACAATGAGCAGTTCTTC. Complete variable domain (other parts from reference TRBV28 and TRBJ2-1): DVKVTQSSRYLVKRTGEKVFLECVQDMDHENMFWYRQDPGLGLRLIYFSYDVKMKEKGDIPEGYSVSREKKERFSLILESASTNQTSMYLCASSPTSGSPHNEQFFGPGTRLTVL.

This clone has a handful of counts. CDR3 sequence: CASHRDRPVGYTF. In DNA form, the CDR3 reads TGTGCCTCGCACCGGGACAGGCCCGTCGGCTACACCTTC. The chain uses TRBV30 and TRBJ1-2, with TRBD1 matching over 8 bases. This CDR3 spans 13 amino acids. Germline V lookup: CDR1 GTSNPN, CDR2 SVGIG (reference sequence). With 7 bases clipped from V and 8 bases from J, the junction kept 12 bases outside the gene matches.

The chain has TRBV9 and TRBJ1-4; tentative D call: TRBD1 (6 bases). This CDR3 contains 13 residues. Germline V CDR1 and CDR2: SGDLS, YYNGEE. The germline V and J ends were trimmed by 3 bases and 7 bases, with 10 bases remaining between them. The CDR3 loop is CASSEGGFEKLFF. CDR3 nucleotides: TGTGCCAGCAGCGAGGGGGGATTTGAAAAACTGTTTTTT.

The CDR3 sequence: CASSPDRGPSGNTIYF. The CDR3 coding sequence is TGTGCCAGCAGCCCGGACAGGGGCCCCTCGGGAAACACCATATATTTT. This rearrangement joins TRBV7-9 to TRBJ1-3; TRBD1 matches at 9 bases. CDR1 and CDR2 (germline): SEHNR, FQNEAQ (reference sequence). CDR3 size: 16 residues. The ends lost 5 bases at V and 4 bases at J; junction bases unmatched: 9.

The CDR3 DNA follows: TGTGCCAGCAGCCCCGCCCCGGGCCCTTCACCCCTCCACTTT. Encoded protein: CASSPAPGPSPLHF. The genes are TRBV7-8 and TRBJ1-6; D is unclear. CDR1 SGHVS and CDR2 FQNEAQ come from the germline V gene. V lost 5 bases, J lost 9 bases, and 14 bases lay in between. The CDR3 runs to 14 residues.